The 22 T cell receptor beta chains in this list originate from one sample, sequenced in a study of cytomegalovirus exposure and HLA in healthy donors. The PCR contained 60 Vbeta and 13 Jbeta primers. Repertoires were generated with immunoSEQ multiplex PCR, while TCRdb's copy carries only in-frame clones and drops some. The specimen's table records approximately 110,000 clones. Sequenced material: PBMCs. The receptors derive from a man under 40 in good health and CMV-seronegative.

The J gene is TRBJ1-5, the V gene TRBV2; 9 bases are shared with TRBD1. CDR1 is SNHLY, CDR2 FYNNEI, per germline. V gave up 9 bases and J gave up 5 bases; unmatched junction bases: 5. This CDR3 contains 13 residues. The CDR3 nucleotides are TGTGCCAGTTTGGGACAGGGAGATCAGCCCCAGCATTTT. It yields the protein CASLGQGDQPQHF.

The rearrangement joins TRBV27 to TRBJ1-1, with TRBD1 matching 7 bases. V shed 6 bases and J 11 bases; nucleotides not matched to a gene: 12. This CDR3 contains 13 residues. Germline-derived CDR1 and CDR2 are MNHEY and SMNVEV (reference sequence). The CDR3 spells CASSPRAGGLAFF. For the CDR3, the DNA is TGTGCCAGCAGCCCTCGGGCAGGGGGGTTGGCTTTCTTT.

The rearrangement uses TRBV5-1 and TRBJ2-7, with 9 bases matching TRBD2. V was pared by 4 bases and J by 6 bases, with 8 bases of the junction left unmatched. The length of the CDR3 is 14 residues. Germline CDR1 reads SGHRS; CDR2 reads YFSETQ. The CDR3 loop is CASSRDSGSGEQYF. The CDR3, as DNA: TGCGCCAGCAGCCGGGATAGCGGGAGTGGCGAGCAGTACTTC. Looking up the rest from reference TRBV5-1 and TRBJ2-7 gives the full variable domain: KAGVTQTPRYLIKTRGQQVTLSCSPISGHRSVSWYQQTPGQGLQFLFEYFSETQRNKGNFPGRFSGRQFSNSRSEMNVSTLELGDSALYLCASSRDSGSGEQYFGPGTRLTVT.

The CDR3 bases are TGTGCCAGCAGTTTTCAGTCCCGCTCTGGAAACACCATATATTTT. Protein: CASSFQSRSGNTIYF. The chain employs TRBV28 and TRBJ1-3, with unresolved D. V was pared by 3 bases and J by 0 bases, with 9 bases between. This CDR3 spans 15 amino acids. The germline V gene has CDR1 MDHEN and CDR2 SYDVKM.

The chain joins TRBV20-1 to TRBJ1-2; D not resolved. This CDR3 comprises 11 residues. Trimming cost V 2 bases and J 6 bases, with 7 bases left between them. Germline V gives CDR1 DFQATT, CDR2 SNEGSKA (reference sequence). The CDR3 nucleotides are TGCAGTGCTAGAATATCGGATGGCTACACCTTC. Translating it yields CSARISDGYTF.

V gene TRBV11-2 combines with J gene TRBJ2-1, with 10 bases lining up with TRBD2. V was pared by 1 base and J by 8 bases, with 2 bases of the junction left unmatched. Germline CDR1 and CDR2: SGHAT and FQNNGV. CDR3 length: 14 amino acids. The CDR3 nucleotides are TGTGCCAGCAGCTTAGGAGCGGGAGGGGATGAGCAGTTCTTC. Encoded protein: CASSLGAGGDEQFF.

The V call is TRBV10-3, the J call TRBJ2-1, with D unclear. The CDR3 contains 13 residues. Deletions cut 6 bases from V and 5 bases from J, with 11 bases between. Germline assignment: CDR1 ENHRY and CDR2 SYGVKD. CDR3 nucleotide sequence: TGTGCCATCAGCCGCGACCGGGACAATGAGCAGTTCTTC. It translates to CAISRDRDNEQFF.

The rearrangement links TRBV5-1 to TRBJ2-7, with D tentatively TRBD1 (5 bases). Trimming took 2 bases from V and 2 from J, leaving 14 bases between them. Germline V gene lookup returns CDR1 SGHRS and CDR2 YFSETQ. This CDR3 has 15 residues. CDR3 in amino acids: CASSLRQGRTYEQYF. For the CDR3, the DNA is TGCGCCAGCAGCTTAAGGCAGGGTAGGACCTACGAGCAGTACTTC.

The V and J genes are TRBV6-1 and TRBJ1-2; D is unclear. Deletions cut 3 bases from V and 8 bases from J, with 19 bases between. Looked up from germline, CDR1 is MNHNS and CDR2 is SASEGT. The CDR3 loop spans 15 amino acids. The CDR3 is CASSERPVGEGGYTF. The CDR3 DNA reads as TGTGCCAGCAGTGAGCGGCCGGTCGGGGAAGGCGGCTACACCTTC.

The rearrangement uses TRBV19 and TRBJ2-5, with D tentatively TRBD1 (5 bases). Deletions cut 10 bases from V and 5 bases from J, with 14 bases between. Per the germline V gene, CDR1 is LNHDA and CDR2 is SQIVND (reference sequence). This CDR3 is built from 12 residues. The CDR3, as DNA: TGTGCCACTGCAGGGCCAACGGAGACCCAGTACTTC. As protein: CATAGPTETQYF.

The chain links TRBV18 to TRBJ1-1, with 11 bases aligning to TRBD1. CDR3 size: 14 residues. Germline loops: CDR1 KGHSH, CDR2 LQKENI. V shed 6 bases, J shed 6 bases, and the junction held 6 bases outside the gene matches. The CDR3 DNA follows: TGTGCCAGCTCTCCGGGACAGGGGGACTCTGAAGCTTTCTTT. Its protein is CASSPGQGDSEAFF.

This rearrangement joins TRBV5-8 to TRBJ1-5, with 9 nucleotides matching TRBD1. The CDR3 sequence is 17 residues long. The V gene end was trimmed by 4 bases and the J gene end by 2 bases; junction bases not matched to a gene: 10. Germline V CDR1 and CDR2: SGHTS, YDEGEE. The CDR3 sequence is CASSPYVQGAGNQPQHF. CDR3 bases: TGTGCCAGCAGCCCCTACGTACAGGGGGCTGGCAATCAGCCCCAGCATTTT.

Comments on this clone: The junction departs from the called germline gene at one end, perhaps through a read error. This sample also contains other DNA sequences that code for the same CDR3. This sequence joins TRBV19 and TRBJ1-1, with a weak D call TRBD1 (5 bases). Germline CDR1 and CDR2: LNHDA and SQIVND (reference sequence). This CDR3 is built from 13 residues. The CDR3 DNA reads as TGTGCCAGTAGCATAGGGGCAGGGCTGGAAGCTTTCTTT. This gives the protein CASSIGAGLEAFF.

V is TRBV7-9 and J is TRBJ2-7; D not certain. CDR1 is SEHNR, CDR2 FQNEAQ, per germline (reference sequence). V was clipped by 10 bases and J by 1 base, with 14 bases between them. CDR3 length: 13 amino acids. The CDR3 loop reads CANSPPGSYEQYF. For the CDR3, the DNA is TGTGCCAACTCCCCCCCAGGATCCTACGAGCAGTACTTC.

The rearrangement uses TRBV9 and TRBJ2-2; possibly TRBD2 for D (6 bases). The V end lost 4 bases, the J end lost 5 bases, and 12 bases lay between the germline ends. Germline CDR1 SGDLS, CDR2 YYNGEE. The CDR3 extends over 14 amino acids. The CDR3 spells CASSPDGGTGELFF. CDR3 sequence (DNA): TGTGCCAGCAGCCCAGACGGGGGAACCGGGGAGCTGTTTTTT.

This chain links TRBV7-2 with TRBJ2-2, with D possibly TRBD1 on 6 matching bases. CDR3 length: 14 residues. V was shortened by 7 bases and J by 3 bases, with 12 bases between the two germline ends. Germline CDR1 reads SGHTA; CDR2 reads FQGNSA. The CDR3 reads CASTGNRDTGELFF. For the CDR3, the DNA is TGTGCCAGCACCGGGAACAGGGACACCGGGGAGCTGTTTTTT.

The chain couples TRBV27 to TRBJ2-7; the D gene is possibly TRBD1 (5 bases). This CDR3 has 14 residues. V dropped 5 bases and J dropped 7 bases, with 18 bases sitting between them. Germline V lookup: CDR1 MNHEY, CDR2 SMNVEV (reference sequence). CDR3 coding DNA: TGTGCCAGCAGTACCTTTGCAGGGATACGGGAGCAGTACTTC. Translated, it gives CASSTFAGIREQYF.

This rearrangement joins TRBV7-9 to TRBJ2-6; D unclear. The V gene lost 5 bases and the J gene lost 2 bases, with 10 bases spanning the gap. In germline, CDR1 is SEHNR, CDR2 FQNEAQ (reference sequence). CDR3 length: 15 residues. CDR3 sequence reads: CASSPTVAGANVLTF. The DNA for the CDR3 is TGTGCCAGCAGCCCAACGGTGGCTGGGGCCAACGTCCTGACTTTC.

This CDR3 is CASSRQRTGALPQHF. DNA for the CDR3: TGTGCCAGCAGCCGACAAAGGACAGGGGCTCTACCCCAGCATTTT. The chain combines TRBV28 with TRBJ1-5; 9 bases agree with TRBD1. The CDR3 runs to 15 residues. From germline, CDR1 is MDHEN and CDR2 SYDVKM. Trimming took 6 bases from V and 10 from J; bases not matched to a gene: 13.

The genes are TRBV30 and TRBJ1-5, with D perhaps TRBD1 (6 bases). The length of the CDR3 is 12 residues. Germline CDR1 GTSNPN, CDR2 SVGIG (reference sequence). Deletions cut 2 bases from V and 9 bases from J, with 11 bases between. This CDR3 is CAWSRQDGPQHF. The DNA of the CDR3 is TGTGCCTGGAGTAGACAGGATGGGCCCCAGCATTTT.

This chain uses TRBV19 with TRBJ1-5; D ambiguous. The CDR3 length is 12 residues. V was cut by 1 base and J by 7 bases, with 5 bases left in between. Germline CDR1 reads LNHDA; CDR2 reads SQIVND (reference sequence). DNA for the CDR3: TGTGCCAGTAGTATAGTCCTACAGCCCCAGCATTTT. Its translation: CASSIVLQPQHF.

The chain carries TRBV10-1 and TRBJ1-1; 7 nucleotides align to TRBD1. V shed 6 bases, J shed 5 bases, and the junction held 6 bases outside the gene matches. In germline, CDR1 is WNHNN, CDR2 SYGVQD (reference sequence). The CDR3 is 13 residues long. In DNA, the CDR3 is TGCGCCAGCAGCCCTGACAGGGCTACTGAAGCTTTCTTT. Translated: CASSPDRATEAFF.